The 20 T cell receptor beta chains presented below share a single source sample, sequenced in a study of CD8 T cells in Susac syndrome. With random hexamers, reverse transcription was performed on about 0.5 to 1 ug of RNA. From the immunoSEQ multiplex PCR reads, TCRdb called clonotypes with MiXCR, one entry per CDR3 protein. The repertoire holds some 120,000 distinct CDR3 sequences, with approximately 89% as singletons. Sequencing input: CD8+ T cells from PBMCs. Receptors originate from a human donor with multiple sclerosis.

In this sample, this clonotype turned up a few times. This chain connects TRBV5-1 to TRBJ2-5, with D possibly matching TRBD1 (6 bases). Germline CDR1 is SGHRS and CDR2 is YFSETQ. V lost 3 bases and J 5 bases, leaving 17 bases between the germline ends. The CDR3 extends over 15 amino acids. This CDR3 reads CASSSDRDIGETQYF. The DNA for the CDR3 is TGCGCCAGCAGCTCGGACCGGGACATAGGGGAGACCCAGTACTTC. Together with reference TRBV5-1 and TRBJ2-5, the CDR3 gives the full variable domain: KAGVTQTPRYLIKTRGQQVTLSCSPISGHRSVSWYQQTPGQGLQFLFEYFSETQRNKGNFPGRFSGRQFSNSRSEMNVSTLELGDSALYLCASSSDRDIGETQYFGPGTRLLVL.

J is TRBJ2-5 and V is TRBV27; no firm D call. V shed 6 bases and J shed 1 base, with 9 bases lying between them. Germline V lookup: CDR1 MNHEY, CDR2 SMNVEV (reference sequence). The CDR3 is 13 amino acids. The CDR3 loop reads CASSPVGQETQYF. The CDR3 DNA reads TGTGCCAGCAGCCCGGTAGGCCAAGAGACCCAGTACTTC.

V is TRBV5-6 and J is TRBJ2-5; 12 bases line up with TRBD1. The trim removed 5 bases at V and 8 bases at J, leaving 13 bases unmatched. The germline CDR1 and CDR2 sequences are SGHDT and YYEEEE. The CDR3 loop spans 16 amino acids. CDR3 region: CASRSGTGGAYATQYF. Here the CDR3 DNA reads TGTGCCAGCAGAAGCGGGACAGGGGGCGCGTATGCAACCCAGTACTTC.

The chain employs TRBV12-1 and TRBJ2-1. TRBV12-1 is classified as a pseudogene. This CDR3 spans 14 amino acids. CDR3 protein: CASSISTDYNEQFF. DNA of the CDR3: TGTGCCAGCAGCATTTCGACTGATTACAATGAGCAGTTCTTC.

The rearrangement uses TRBV27 and TRBJ2-3, with D unresolved. The CDR3 is made up of 13 amino acids. Germline assignment: CDR1 MNHEY and CDR2 SMNVEV (reference sequence). Between the trimmed V and J ends, which lost 3 bases and 2 bases, there was a span of 6 bases. CDR3 sequence (DNA): TGTGCCAGCAGTTTCGGTGTCACAGATACGCAGTATTTT. This sequence encodes CASSFGVTDTQYF.

V usage is TRBV2 and J usage is TRBJ1-1; tentative D call: TRBD1 (5 bases). CDR1 is SNHLY, CDR2 FYNNEI, per germline. The CDR3 loop spans 12 amino acids. Trimming took off 10 bases at V and 1 base at J, with 10 bases between the two ends. Written as DNA, the CDR3 is TGTGCCACCCACGGGGGGAACACTGAAGCTTTCTTT. Translation gives CATHGGNTEAFF.

The chain has TRBV29-1 and TRBJ2-4; no definite D call. CDR3 length: 11 amino acids. Germline CDR1 and CDR2: SQVTM and ANQGSEA. V lost 3 bases to trimming and J lost 5 bases, with 5 bases between them. The CDR3 DNA reads TGCAGCGTTGACTCCGAAAACATTCAGTACTTC. Protein sequence: CSVDSENIQYF.

The chain carries TRBV28 and TRBJ2-3; TRBD1 agrees at 8 bases. V gave up 7 bases and J gave up 3 bases; unmatched junction bases: 9. CDR1 is MDHEN and CDR2 is SYDVKM in the germline V gene. CDR3 length equals 15 residues. CDR3 in DNA: TGTGCCAGCATGACTCTCAGGGGGCTGACAGATACGCAGTATTTT. This translates into CASMTLRGLTDTQYF.

This chain's CDR3 is CASRTSWDLEAFF. As DNA, the CDR3 is TGTGCCAGCAGGACGTCATGGGACCTCGAAGCTTTCTTT. The rearrangement joins TRBV12-3 or TRBV12-4 to TRBJ1-1, with D tentatively TRBD1 (5 bases). The CDR3 runs 13 residues. V was clipped by 6 bases and J by 8 bases, with 16 bases between them.

V usage is TRBV27 and J usage is TRBJ2-7; a weak D match, TRBD2 (6 bases). The CDR3 is made up of 14 amino acids. Trimming removed 6 bases at V and 6 bases at J, with 18 bases between. Per the germline V gene, CDR1 is MNHEY and CDR2 is SMNVEV (reference sequence). The CDR3 coding sequence is TGTGCCAGCAGGCTTACTAGCATGTCTTCCGAGCAGTACTTC. It is translated as CASRLTSMSSEQYF.

V gene TRBV14 combines with J gene TRBJ1-1; D possibly corresponds to TRBD1 (5 bases). The germline CDR1 and CDR2 sequences are SGHDN and FVKESK. V was shortened by 0 bases and J by 3 bases, with 17 bases between the two germline ends. The CDR3 runs to 17 residues. The CDR3 region has the DNA TGTGCCAGCAGCCAAGAAGGGGTGACACCCGGTGACACTGAAGCTTTCTTT. Translating gives CASSQEGVTPGDTEAFF.

The CDR3 DNA follows: TGCAGCGTTGATGGGACTAGCGGCTACGAGCAGTACTTC. Its translation is CSVDGTSGYEQYF. V is TRBV29-1 and J is TRBJ2-7; 11 bases are shared with TRBD2. The germline V gene has CDR1 SQVTM and CDR2 ANQGSEA. This CDR3 is built from 13 residues. With 3 bases clipped from V and 3 bases from J, the junction kept 1 base outside the gene matches.

This rearrangement joins TRBV30 to TRBJ2-7, with 8 bases lining up with TRBD1. V dropped 5 bases and J dropped 2; count of bases not matched to a gene: 5. The CDR3 is made up of 13 amino acids. Germline CDR1 and CDR2: GTSNPN and SVGIG (reference sequence). The CDR3 nucleotides read TGTGCCTGGCGGGACAGGCTCACCTACGAGCAGTACTTC. This gives the protein CAWRDRLTYEQYF.

This chain uses TRBV13 with TRBJ2-5, with 8 nucleotides matching TRBD1. V shed 0 bases and J 5 bases; nucleotides not matched to a gene: 11. Germline V gene data show CDR1 as PRHDT and CDR2 as FYEKMQ (reference sequence). CDR3 length: 17 amino acids. The CDR3 spells CASSLGRTGWSGETQYF. CDR3 in DNA: TGTGCCAGCAGCTTAGGCAGGACAGGGTGGAGCGGGGAGACCCAGTACTTC.

The sample holds a few counts of this clonotype. The V and J genes are TRBV7-9 and TRBJ2-7; D remains unclear. Germline V lookup: CDR1 SEHNR, CDR2 FQNEAQ (reference sequence). The ends were cut back, 6 bases at V and 4 bases at J, with 7 bases in the middle. CDR3 length equals 11 residues. The CDR3 DNA sequence: TGTGCCAGCAGTTCACGATACGAGCAGTACTTC. Its protein product is CASSSRYEQYF.

The genes are TRBV7-2 and TRBJ2-5; D call uncertain. From germline, CDR1 is SGHTA and CDR2 FQGNSA. Deletions cut 7 bases from V and 2 bases from J, with 11 bases between. The CDR3 is made up of 13 amino acids. CDR3 in amino acids: CASTAGPQETQYF. Here the CDR3 DNA reads TGTGCCAGCACGGCCGGGCCACAAGAGACCCAGTACTTC.

V gene TRBV7-3 combines with J gene TRBJ2-1; no clear D. CDR1 is SGHTA and CDR2 is FQGTGA in the germline V gene. V dropped 8 bases and J dropped 0 bases, with 14 bases sitting between them. The CDR3 covers 15 residues. CDR3 DNA sequence: TGTGCCAGCTCCCTCTCATTCGGCTCCTACAATGAGCAGTTCTTC. Translated: CASSLSFGSYNEQFF. The variable domain in full, with the rest retrieved from reference TRBV7-3 and TRBJ2-1, is GAGVSQTPSNKVTEKGKYVELRCDPISGHTALYWYRQSLGQGPEFLIYFQGTGAADDSGLPNDRFFAVRPEGSVSTLKIQRTERGDSAVYLCASSLSFGSYNEQFFGPGTRLTVL.

The rearrangement joins TRBV7-9 to TRBJ2-7, with 7 positions matching TRBD2. Trimming cost V 1 base and J 6 bases; bases outside gene matches: 15. In germline, CDR1 is SEHNR, CDR2 FQNEAQ (reference sequence). CDR3 length: 17 residues. CDR3 DNA sequence: TGTGCCAGCAGCTTAGGCGGGAGTAAGAGTCGCGCGGGCGAGCAGTACTTC. This encodes CASSLGGSKSRAGEQYF. Looking up the rest from reference TRBV7-9 and TRBJ2-7 gives the full variable domain: DTGVSQNPRHKITKRGQNVTFRCDPISEHNRLYWYRQTLGQGPEFLTYFQNEAQLEKSRLLSDRFSAERPKGSFSTLEIQRTEQGDSAMYLCASSLGGSKSRAGEQYFGPGTRLTVT.

In nucleotides, the CDR3 is TGTGCCAGCAGCTTAGCGAGTAACAGGGTCTTAAACCAAGAGACCCAGTACTTC. Its translation is CASSLASNRVLNQETQYF. This sequence joins TRBV13 and TRBJ2-5; D might be TRBD1 (6 bases). CDR3 length: 18 amino acids. CDR1 is PRHDT and CDR2 is FYEKMQ in the germline V gene (reference sequence). V lost 1 base to trimming and J lost 0 bases, with 18 bases between them.

This rearrangement joins TRBV5-1 to TRBJ1-1, with D possibly matching TRBD1 (5 bases). The CDR3 has 15 amino acids. Germline V CDR1 and CDR2: SGHRS, YFSETQ. The V gene lost 4 bases and the J gene lost 1 base, with 14 bases spanning the gap. This CDR3 reads CASSPGTSPNTEAFF. In DNA, the CDR3 is TGCGCCAGCAGCCCCGGGACGTCCCCGAACACTGAAGCTTTCTTT.